These T cell receptor beta chains were read from a single sample in a study of blood T cell repertoires in COVID-19. Only in-frame clones appear in the TCRdb table, and some are missing; sequencing was by immunoSEQ multiplex PCR. Of about 360,000 clones in the sample, approximately 86% are singletons; the top ten hold 7.1%. Sequencing input: peripheral blood. These receptors were obtained from a woman aged 60-70 years with COVID-19, enrolled during active disease. Both conserved end residues are part of each CDR3. A D gene is named only where the DNA matches it firmly. Not all rows give a size; the values are once, few, many and, for expanded clones, a class.

v_call,j_call,clone_size,d_call,cdr3_aa,cdr3_nt
TRBV7-6,TRBJ2-3,NA,NA,CASSLWVGGPADTQYF,TGTGCCAGCAGCTTATGGGTGGGGGGGCCAGCAGATACGCAGTATTTT
TRBV6-5,TRBJ2-6,NA,NA,CASMLARTGANVLTF,TGTGCCAGCATGCTAGCGAGGACTGGGGCCAACGTCCTGACTTTC
TRBV5-1,TRBJ2-3,NA,NA,CASSVGQTSTDTQYF,TGCGCCAGCAGCGTTGGACAGACTAGCACAGATACGCAGTATTTT
TRBV7-9,TRBJ1-1,NA,NA,CASIKSRGLNTEAFF,TGTGCCAGCATCAAATCCCGGGGGTTGAACACTGAAGCTTTCTTT
TRBV9,TRBJ1-2,once,NA,CASSVQGYSMEGYTF,TGTGCCAGCAGCGTACAGGGGTATAGCATGGAAGGCTACACCTTC
TRBV6-2/TRBV6-3,TRBJ1-4,NA,NA,CASSKRGEKLFF,TGTGCCAGCAGCAAGCGGGGTGAAAAACTGTTTTTT
TRBV4-2,TRBJ2-5,NA,TRBD2,CASSQEWASGEETQYF,TGTGCCAGCAGCCAAGAATGGGCTAGCGGCGAAGAGACCCAGTACTTC
TRBV10-3,TRBJ2-7,NA,TRBD2,CAISESLAGGYEQYF,TGTGCCATCAGTGAGTCGCTAGCGGGGGGATACGAGCAGTACTTC
TRBV7-2,TRBJ2-1,NA,NA,CASSLVFSGNEQFF,TGTGCCAGCAGCTTAGTTTTTAGCGGCAATGAGCAGTTCTTC
TRBV7-9,TRBJ1-1,once,NA,CASSLLGGEAFF,TGTGCCAGCAGCTTATTAGGGGGTGAAGCTTTCTTT
TRBV7-6,TRBJ2-1,NA,TRBD2,CASSSLPLGAGGLYNEQFF,TGTGCCAGCAGCTCTCTCCCCCTTGGGGCGGGGGGCCTCTACAATGAGCAGTTCTTC
TRBV3-1/TRBV3-2,TRBJ2-2,NA,TRBD1,CASSQTGAANTGELFF,TGTGCCAGCAGCCAAACAGGGGCGGCGAACACCGGGGAGCTGTTTTTT
TRBV9,TRBJ1-1,NA,NA,CASSSMSWGRPHTEAFF,TGTGCCAGCAGCTCAATGTCCTGGGGGCGTCCCCACACTGAAGCTTTCTTT
TRBV7-8,TRBJ1-6,few,NA,CASSFTGPNSPLHF,TGTGCCAGCAGCTTTACAGGGCCCAATTCACCCCTCCACTTT
TRBV27,TRBJ1-4,NA,TRBD1,CASKEQGATNEKLFF,TGTGCCAGCAAGGAACAGGGGGCTACTAATGAAAAACTGTTTTTT
TRBV28,TRBJ2-7,NA,NA,CASSFYQQGYEQYF,TGTGCCAGCAGTTTTTACCAGCAGGGTTACGAGCAGTACTTC
TRBV30,TRBJ1-5,NA,NA,CAWSPGTRFQPQHF,TGTGCCTGGAGCCCGGGTACACGTTTTCAGCCCCAGCATTTT
TRBV5-1,TRBJ2-5,NA,TRBD2,CASSSRLAGGLVETQYF,TGCGCCAGCAGCTCAAGACTAGCGGGGGGCTTGGTTGAGACCCAGTACTTC
TRBV2,TRBJ1-2,once,NA,CASRGTTIFYGYTF,TGTGCCAGCAGGGGGACAACCATCTTTTATGGCTACACCTTC
TRBV5-1,TRBJ2-1,once,TRBD2,CASTQELSGGADEQFF,TGCGCCAGCACGCAAGAGCTCAGCGGGGGGGCCGATGAGCAGTTCTTC
TRBV5-4,TRBJ2-1,NA,NA,CASSGGSYNEQFF,TGTGCCAGCAGCGGGGGGTCCTACAATGAGCAGTTCTTC
TRBV7-3,TRBJ1-1,once,NA,CASSLDGYTEAFF,TGTGCCAGCAGCCTAGACGGATACACTGAAGCTTTCTTT
TRBV30,TRBJ1-6,NA,TRBD1,CAWSYGDRVGSPLHF,TGTGCCTGGAGTTACGGGGACAGGGTTGGTTCACCCCTCCACTTT
TRBV6-5,TRBJ1-2,NA,NA,CASNHRRERSYGYTF,TGTGCCAGCAACCATCGCAGGGAACGATCTTATGGCTACACCTTC
TRBV7-2,TRBJ1-1,NA,NA,CASQQQSNTEAFF,TGTGCCAGCCAACAACAGAGTAACACTGAAGCTTTCTTT
TRBV11-3,TRBJ1-3,NA,NA,CASSLVVGNTIYF,TGTGCCAGCAGCTTAGTAGTTGGAAACACCATATATTTT
TRBV9,TRBJ1-4,once,NA,CASSQGGANEKLFF,TGTGCCAGCAGCCAAGGGGGGGCTAATGAAAAACTGTTTTTT
TRBV11-2,TRBJ1-1,NA,NA,CASSRGGTEAFF,TGTGCCAGCTCCCGGGGGGGCACTGAAGCTTTCTTT
TRBV6-5,TRBJ2-7,NA,NA,CASTRDSSREQYF,TGTGCCAGCACCCGGGACTCCTCTAGAGAGCAGTACTTC